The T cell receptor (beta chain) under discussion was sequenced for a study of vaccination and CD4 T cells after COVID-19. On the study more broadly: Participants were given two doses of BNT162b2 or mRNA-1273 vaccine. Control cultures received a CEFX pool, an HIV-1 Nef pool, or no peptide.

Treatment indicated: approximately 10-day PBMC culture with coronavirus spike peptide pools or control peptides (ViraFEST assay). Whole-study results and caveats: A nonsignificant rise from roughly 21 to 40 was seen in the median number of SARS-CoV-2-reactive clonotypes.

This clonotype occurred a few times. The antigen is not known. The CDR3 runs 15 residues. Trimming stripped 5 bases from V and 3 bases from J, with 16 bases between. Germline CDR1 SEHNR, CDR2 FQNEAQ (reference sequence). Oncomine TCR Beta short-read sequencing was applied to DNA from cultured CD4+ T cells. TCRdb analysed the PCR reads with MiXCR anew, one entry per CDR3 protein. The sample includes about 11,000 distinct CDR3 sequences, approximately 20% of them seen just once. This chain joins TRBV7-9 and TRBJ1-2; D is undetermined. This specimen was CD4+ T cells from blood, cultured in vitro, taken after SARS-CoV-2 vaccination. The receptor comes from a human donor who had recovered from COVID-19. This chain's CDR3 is CASSQDFLGYYGYTF. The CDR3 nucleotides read TGTGCCAGCAGCCAAGACTTCCTGGGTTACTATGGCTACACCTTC.